These T cell receptor beta chains were read from a single sample in a study of blood T cells in healthy people across ages. TCRdb reanalysed the 5' RACE reads using MiXCR and keeps one entry per CDR3 protein. The table shows approximately 800,000 distinct CDR3 sequences, with about 42% occurring only once. Sequencing used blood. Source of these receptors: a man aged 80 or over in good health. The CDR3 runs from the conserved cysteine through the conserved F or W. The D gene is left open where the match is weak. The size entry is marked missing in some rows and otherwise reads once, few, many or a size class.

>TRBV7-3|TRBJ2-1|.|TRBD2
TGTGCCAGCAGCCCCAGGCTAGCGGGCGTAAGGGAGCAGTTCTTC
CASSPRLAGVREQFF
>TRBV5-1|TRBJ2-1|few|TRBD2
TGCGCCAGCAGCTCACTGACTAGCGGGAGCGATGAGCAGTTCTTC
CASSSLTSGSDEQFF
>TRBV9|TRBJ2-1|few|TRBD2
TGTGCCAGCAGCAAGGGACTATCAGATGAGCAGTTCTTC
CASSKGLSDEQFF
>TRBV15|TRBJ1-5|.|.
TGTGCCACCAGCAGAGATTTACCGCTTGGTCAGCCCCAGCATTTT
CATSRDLPLGQPQHF
>TRBV12-3/TRBV12-4|TRBJ2-1|many|TRBD2
TGTGCCAGCAACTTAGCGGGAGGGCCTGGCAATGAGCAGTTCTTC
CASNLAGGPGNEQFF
>TRBV12-3/TRBV12-4|TRBJ1-4|.|.
TGTGCCAGCCTATCCTCGGGGGGAGGCATACTGTTTTTT
CASLSSGGGILFF
>TRBV20-1|TRBJ2-1|.|TRBD2
TGCAGTGCTAGAGACCTACTAGCGGGAGCAGCCCGGGAGCAGTTCTTC
CSARDLLAGAAREQFF
>TRBV2|TRBJ2-5|few|TRBD1
TGTGCCAGCAGTGAAGTTAAGGGGACAGGGGGGTACTTC
CASSEVKGTGGYF
>TRBV12-3/TRBV12-4|TRBJ2-7|few|TRBD1
TGTGCCAGCAGTGTAACCGGGACAGGGTCGTACGAGCAGTACTTC
CASSVTGTGSYEQYF
>TRBV29-1|TRBJ2-1|many|.
TGCAGCGTCATAATTGGTATATTGTACAATGAGCAGTTCTTC
CSVIIGILYNEQFF
>TRBV5-1|TRBJ2-3|many|.
TGCGCCAGCAGCTTAAGCGGCGGAAGCACAGATACGCAGTATTTT
CASSLSGGSTDTQYF
>TRBV27|TRBJ1-1|few|.
TGTGCCAGCAGTTTATCGCTCCCAGGGGTCCAGAACACTGAAGCTTTCTTT
CASSLSLPGVQNTEAFF
>TRBV20-1|TRBJ2-5|.|TRBD2
TGCAGTGCTGGAGATGCGGGGGAGGGTGAGACCCAGTACTTC
CSAGDAGEGETQYF
>TRBV2|TRBJ1-1|.|.
TGTGCCAGCAGTGAAGCGCGGACAGAGATGAACACTGAAGCTTTCTTT
CASSEARTEMNTEAFF
>TRBV7-7|TRBJ2-1|.|TRBD2
TGTGCTAGCAGCTTGACTCTAGCGGGAGGGAGCAATGAGCAGTTCTTC
CASSLTLAGGSNEQFF
>TRBV12-3/TRBV12-4|TRBJ2-7|few|.
TGTGCCAGCAGTTTGGGGACCTTAAGGACTTTCTACGAGCAGTACTTC
CASSLGTLRTFYEQYF
>TRBV9|TRBJ2-7|.|.
TGTGCCAGCAGCGCGGGACCGGTTGTAATCGAGCAGTACTTC
CASSAGPVVIEQYF
>TRBV6-2/TRBV6-3|TRBJ2-1|.|.
TGTGCCGGCAGCACAAGACAGAACAATGAGCAGTTCTTC
CAGSTRQNNEQFF
>TRBV14|TRBJ1-4|.|TRBD1
TGTGCCAGCAGCCAAGGTCACTGGGGACAGGGGTATGAAAAACTGTTTTTT
CASSQGHWGQGYEKLFF
>TRBV7-2|TRBJ1-2|.|.
TGTGCCAGCAGCTTCCAAGACGGAGACTATGGCTACACCTTC
CASSFQDGDYGYTF
>TRBV20-1|TRBJ2-5|.|.
TGCAGTGCTAGGGCCCCGGGCGAAGTACAAGAGACCCAGTACTTC
CSARAPGEVQETQYF
>TRBV20-1|TRBJ2-5|.|TRBD2
TGCAGTGCGAATAAGGGTACTAGCGGGATTTATGAGCAGTACTTC
CSANKGTSGIYEQYF
>TRBV7-9|TRBJ1-1|.|TRBD1
TGTGCCAGCAGCCCCAGGGGGACTGAAGCTTTCTTT
CASSPRGTEAFF
>TRBV29-1|TRBJ2-5|many|.
TGCAGCGTTTTCTGGTTAGAGACCCAGTACTTC
CSVFWLETQYF
>TRBV3-1|TRBJ2-5|.|.
TGTGCCAGCAGCCAAGGAGGGAGCTGGGGGGAGACCCAGTACTTC
CASSQGGSWGETQYF
>TRBV10-3|TRBJ2-5|many|.
TGTGCCATCAGTGAGGCGCCTGAAGAGACCCAGTACTTC
CAISEAPEETQYF
>TRBV28|TRBJ1-2|once|.
TGTGCCATCAGTGTTGAATGGGCAGTCAACATTGGCTACACCTTC
CAISVEWAVNIGYTF
>TRBV5-1|TRBJ2-7|.|TRBD2
TGCGCCAACAGCTTGGCCTTTGGCGGGAGTAGCTCCTACGAGCAGTACTTC
CANSLAFGGSSSYEQYF
>TRBV4-3|TRBJ2-5|.|.
TGCGCCAGCAGCCAAGAATTCCCAGGGATAGGGGAGACCCAGTACTTC
CASSQEFPGIGETQYF
>TRBV7-2|TRBJ2-1|.|TRBD2
TGTGCCAGCAGCTTAGTACGTCTAGCGGGGAACAATGAGCGGTTCTTC
CASSLVRLAGNNERFF
>TRBV12-3/TRBV12-4|TRBJ1-2|.|.
TGTGCCAGCAGCTGGGGTGAGGAGGGTCGAGGGTATGGCTACACCTTC
CASSWGEEGRGYGYTF
>TRBV4-3|TRBJ2-3|.|.
TGCGCCAGCAGCCACTTACTAGGGGAGGCAGATACGCAGTATTTT
CASSHLLGEADTQYF
>TRBV11-2|TRBJ2-5|medium-sized|.
TGTGCCAGCAGCTTATATGGGGGCCCCCAAGAGACCCAGTACTTC
CASSLYGGPQETQYF
>TRBV18|TRBJ2-1|.|.
TGTGCCAGCTCACCAACGCTTGGGGAGCAGTTCTTC
CASSPTLGEQFF
>TRBV7-2|TRBJ2-7|.|TRBD1
TGTGCCAGCAGCAAAGGGGGCTACAATGAGCAGTACTTC
CASSKGGYNEQYF
>TRBV20-1|TRBJ2-3|many|.
TGCAGTGCGGGGACTTACGATACGCAGTATTTT
CSAGTYDTQYF
>TRBV7-2|TRBJ2-7|.|TRBD2
TGTGCCAGCAGCTTAGCTCCTCGGACTAGCAACTACGAGCAGTACTTC
CASSLAPRTSNYEQYF
>TRBV5-1|TRBJ2-1|.|.
TGCGCCAGCAGCGCCCGGTCGAGGAGCTCCTACAATGAGCAGTTCTTC
CASSARSRSSYNEQFF
>TRBV28|TRBJ1-2|.|.
TGTGCCAGCAGTTTTCAGTATCGCTACACCTTC
CASSFQYRYTF
>TRBV3-1|TRBJ2-1|few|TRBD2
TGTGCCAGCAGCACCCTAGCGGGTGGCAATGAGCAGTTCTTC
CASSTLAGGNEQFF
>TRBV27|TRBJ2-1|.|.
TGTGCCAGCAGTCCCACCTCGGCCTACAATGAGCAGTTCTTC
CASSPTSAYNEQFF
>TRBV6-2/TRBV6-3|TRBJ2-3|few|.
TGTGCCAGCAGTTACTCGAGGTCCACAGATACGCAGTATTTT
CASSYSRSTDTQYF
>TRBV7-3|TRBJ2-3|.|.
TGTGCCAGCAGCATCGGTGACAGGCCGGGGTCAGATACGCAGTATTTT
CASSIGDRPGSDTQYF
>TRBV12-3/TRBV12-4|TRBJ2-4|.|.
TGTGCCAGCAGTTTCAGCGCGGGGTCGCCCGTTGGAGCCTGGAACATTCAGTACTTC
CASSFSAGSPVGAWNIQYF
>TRBV10-3|TRBJ1-1|.|.
TGTGCCATCAGTGAGAACGGGGAGGACACTGAAGCTTTCTTT
CAISENGEDTEAFF
>TRBV5-6|TRBJ2-6|.|.
TGTGCCAGCAGCTGGGGGGTCTCTGGGGCCAACGTCCTGACTTTC
CASSWGVSGANVLTF
>TRBV5-6|TRBJ1-2|.|TRBD1
TGTGCCAGCAGCAGACAGGGGGCAAGATATGAGGGCTACACCTTC
CASSRQGARYEGYTF
>TRBV24-1|TRBJ2-5|many|TRBD1
TGTGCCACCAGTGCAACAGGGGTAAGGGAGACCCAGTACTTC
CATSATGVRETQYF
>TRBV7-2|TRBJ2-3|.|TRBD1
TGTGCCAGCAGCTGGAGACGGGTAGGGGGCGACACAGATACGCAGTATTTT
CASSWRRVGGDTDTQYF
>TRBV4-2|TRBJ2-1|.|TRBD2
TGTGCCAGCAGCCAAACCGGGACTAGCAGCTACAATGAGCAGTTCTTC
CASSQTGTSSYNEQFF
>TRBV9|TRBJ2-6|.|TRBD1
TGTGCCAGCAGCTCAAGCCCGGACAGGGCTGGGGCCAACGTCCTGACTTTC
CASSSSPDRAGANVLTF